This T cell receptor (beta chain) was profiled in a study of T cell responses to AZD1222 COVID-19 vaccine. Overall study findings and caveats: Spike was spanned by vaccine-associated CD4 TCRs, with dominance at 160-218 and 743-854. White British ancestry dominated among donors, who included more females, and clonal diversity was possibly underestimated. None of the repertoires were sampled until the peak T cell response had passed.

Measured with immunoSEQ multiplex PCR; TCRdb has only the in-frame clones, and not every one. The sample yields approximately 270,000 clones, approximately 94% seen once. CDR3 length equals 16 residues. Germline CDR1 is MNHNS and CDR2 is SASEGT. The V end lost 3 bases, the J end lost 0 bases, and 9 bases lay between the germline ends. As for this clone: The antigen is undetermined.

Researchers grouped second doses given at about 4 or about 12 weeks into one pool. The rearrangement links TRBV6-1 to TRBJ2-6; D not resolved. The receptor was derived from an adult who received the AZD1222 COVID-19 vaccine. Sequenced here: peripheral blood, sampled 28 days after the second AZD1222 dose. The CDR3 region is CASSDPSTSGANVLTF. The CDR3 region has the DNA TGTGCCAGCAGTGACCCCTCGACCTCTGGGGCCAACGTCCTGACTTTC.